The 16 T cell receptor beta chains below all came from one sample that was sequenced in a study of OX40 agonist ivuxolimab in advanced cancers. Clones were read by immunoSEQ multiplex PCR, and TCRdb kept only the in-frame ones, dropping some. The repertoire includes approximately 50,000 clones, 84% of them detected once, and around an eighth sits in the top ten. This material consisted of CD4+ or CD8+ T cells sorted from blood, taken in a trial of the OX40 agonist ivuxolimab. The receptors originated from an adult with an advanced solid tumor such as melanoma, head and neck, liver or kidney cancer.

This rearrangement joins TRBV19 to TRBJ1-1; D gene unclear. V lost 7 bases and J lost 5, with 14 bases in between. There are 13 residues in the CDR3. The germline CDR1 and CDR2 sequences are LNHDA and SQIVND (reference sequence). DNA for the CDR3: TGTGCCAGTACCACCAATAGTCGGACTGAAGCTTTCTTT. It yields the protein CASTTNSRTEAFF.

The gene calls are TRBV5-4 and TRBJ2-7; D unclear. CDR1 is SGHNT, CDR2 YYREEE, per germline (reference sequence). Trimming cost V 3 bases and J 3 bases, with 19 bases left between them. The length of the CDR3 is 16 residues. The CDR3 nucleotides are TGTGCCAGCAGCTCCTCCCCTTTGGCGGTCCGCTACGAGCAGTACTTC. Its protein is CASSSSPLAVRYEQYF.

CDR3 DNA: TGTGCCAGCTCACCAAGAGAGGGAGGCACTGAAGCTTTCTTT. It is translated as CASSPREGGTEAFF. J is TRBJ1-1 and V is TRBV18, with D unresolved. V was cut by 2 bases and J by 4 bases, with 11 bases left in between. The CDR3 extends over 14 amino acids. Germline V lookup: CDR1 KGHSH, CDR2 LQKENI. Using reference TRBV18 and TRBJ1-1 for the parts outside the CDR3, the full variable domain is NAGVMQNPRHLVRRRGQEARLRCSPMKGHSHVYWYRQLPEEGLKFMVYLQKENIIDESGMPKERFSAEFPKEGPSILRIQQVVRGDSAAYFCASSPREGGTEAFFGQGTRLTVV.

This chain links TRBV18 with TRBJ1-5; no reliable D call. CDR3 length: 15 residues. Germline V gene sequence: CDR1 KGHSH, CDR2 LQKENI. With 4 bases removed from V and 3 bases from J, the gap between germline ends came to 13 bases. In nucleotides, the CDR3 is TGTGCCAGCTCACAAACCTTTGACCTCAATCAGCCCCAGCATTTT. This sequence encodes CASSQTFDLNQPQHF.

V gene TRBV4-1 combines with J gene TRBJ2-1; possible D gene TRBD2, 6 bases. Germline V lookup: CDR1 MGHRA, CDR2 YSYEKL. Trimming cost V 4 bases and J 5 bases, with 15 bases left between them. The CDR3 sequence is 15 residues long. The CDR3 coding sequence is TGCGCCAGCAGCCGAGCGGGCGGCCCCGACAATGAGCAGTTCTTC. It translates to CASSRAGGPDNEQFF.

The chain couples TRBV27 to TRBJ2-1; weak D call: TRBD1 (5 bases). The V end lost 4 bases, the J end lost 1 base, and 11 bases lay between the germline ends. This CDR3 is built from 15 residues. Germline loops: CDR1 MNHEY, CDR2 SMNVEV (reference sequence). The CDR3 bases are TGTGCCAGCAGTTCTATAGGGGTATCCTACAATGAGCAGTTCTTC. Its translation: CASSSIGVSYNEQFF.

This clone was counted a few times. The rearrangement links TRBV2 to TRBJ1-1; D uncertain. Germline CDR1 SNHLY, CDR2 FYNNEI. The CDR3 covers 14 residues. V dropped 6 bases and J dropped 4 bases, with 15 bases sitting between them. CDR3 residues: CASRGDKFSTEAFF. CDR3 DNA: TGTGCCAGCAGGGGAGACAAATTTTCCACTGAAGCTTTCTTT.

The V call is TRBV28, the J call TRBJ1-4, with a possible D match to TRBD1 (5 bases). The CDR3 extends over 15 amino acids. Between the trimmed V and J ends, which lost 11 bases and 0 bases, there was a span of 16 bases. Germline V gene lookup returns CDR1 MDHEN and CDR2 SYDVKM. Written as DNA, the CDR3 is TGTGCCGGGGGGGACGGAAGCGCAACTAATGAAAAACTGTTTTTT. Translated: CAGGDGSATNEKLFF.

Only one count was recorded for this clone. This specimen includes other DNA sequences encoding the same CDR3. The chain couples TRBV18 to TRBJ2-1; 9 positions match TRBD1. The germline V gene encodes CDR1 KGHSH and CDR2 LQKENI. The CDR3 length is 14 residues. Trimming took 3 bases from V and 4 from J; bases not matched to a gene: 1. The CDR3 protein is CASSPGQGYNEQFF. The CDR3 nucleotides read TGTGCCAGCTCACCGGGACAGGGTTACAATGAGCAGTTCTTC.

This chain links TRBV14 with TRBJ1-6; 7 bases match TRBD1. V lost 2 bases to trimming and J lost 9 bases; unmatched junction nucleotides: 7. CDR3 length: 15 residues. The germline CDR1 and CDR2 sequences are SGHDN and FVKESK. CDR3 DNA sequence: TGTGCCAGCAGCCAAAACAGGGGAGTTTTTTCACCCCTCCACTTT. Its protein product is CASSQNRGVFSPLHF.

This chain joins TRBV9 and TRBJ1-1; unclear D gene. Trimming took off 0 bases at V and 4 bases at J, with 13 bases between the two ends. The CDR3 contains 15 residues. Germline lookup yields CDR1 SGDLS and CDR2 YYNGEE. In DNA, the CDR3 is TGTGCCAGCAGCGTAGTCGAGGGCGTAGGCACTGAAGCTTTCTTT. Translation: CASSVVEGVGTEAFF.

The V gene is TRBV2, the J gene TRBJ1-5; 8 nucleotides line up with TRBD1. V lost 5 bases to trimming and J lost 6 bases; unmatched junction nucleotides: 12. This CDR3 has 16 residues. CDR1 is SNHLY and CDR2 is FYNNEI in the germline V gene. In DNA form, the CDR3 reads TGTGCCAGCAGTCGAGGACAGGGTCGGTATGGTCAGCCCCAGCATTTT. Translated: CASSRGQGRYGQPQHF.

The chain couples TRBV6-5 to TRBJ1-6; TRBD1 agrees at 7 bases. The germline gives CDR1 MNHEY, CDR2 SVGAGI. V lost 6 bases to trimming and J lost 7 bases; unmatched junction nucleotides: 6. The CDR3 contains 14 residues. The CDR3 sequence: CASRVTGRNSPLHF. The DNA for the CDR3 is TGTGCCAGCAGGGTGACAGGGAGGAATTCACCCCTCCACTTT.

The chain has TRBV21-1 and TRBJ2-5; the D call in the table, TRBD2, was not verified against the DNA. TRBV21-1 is described as a pseudogene. This CDR3 has 14 residues. CDR3 sequence reads: CASSKGEVKETQYF. CDR3 nucleotides: TGTGCCAGCAGCAAAGGCGAGGTAAAAGAGACCCAGTACTTC.

This clone has ten or more counts. This chain connects TRBV9 to TRBJ2-7, with 8 nucleotides matching TRBD1. The CDR3 spans 15 residues. Germline lookup yields CDR1 SGDLS and CDR2 YYNGEE. With V trimmed by 0 bases and J by 4 bases, 6 bases remained unmatched. The CDR3 nucleotides are TGTGCCAGCAGCGTAGATAGGGACAGGATATACGAGCAGTACTTC. It translates to CASSVDRDRIYEQYF.

This chain connects TRBV29-1 to TRBJ1-1, with D possibly TRBD1 on 5 matching bases. Germline CDR1 and CDR2: SQVTM and ANQGSEA. Trimming left V 6 bases short and J 1 base short, with 12 bases between. The CDR3 loop spans 13 amino acids. For the CDR3, the DNA is TGCAGCGTCCAGGGACGGTCGAACACTGAAGCTTTCTTT. The encoded protein is CSVQGRSNTEAFF. Using reference TRBV29-1 and TRBJ1-1 for the parts outside the CDR3, the full variable domain is SAVISQKPSRDICQRGTSLTIQCQVDSQVTMMFWYRQQPGQSLTLIATANQGSEATYESGFVIDKFPISRPNLTFSTLTVSNMSPEDSSIYLCSVQGRSNTEAFFGQGTRLTVV.